This TCR beta chain derives from a study of OX40 agonist ivuxolimab in advanced cancers. TCRdb's table, derived via immunoSEQ multiplex PCR, lists solely in-frame clones and lacks some. The sample contains 20,000 to 30,000 clones, 75% to 90% of which appear only once. Germline V gene data show CDR1 as SGHAT and CDR2 as FQDESV (reference sequence). The CDR3 totals 13 residues. V shed 5 bases and J shed 9 bases, with 17 bases lying between them. The source of this sequence is an adult with an advanced solid tumor such as melanoma, head and neck, liver or kidney cancer. The sample in question was CD4+ or CD8+ T cells sorted from blood, obtained in a trial of the OX40 agonist ivuxolimab. V is TRBV11-1 and J is TRBJ2-7, with a tentative D call TRBD1 (6 bases). Written as DNA, the CDR3 is TGTGCCAGCAGCGAACAGGGTAGCCTCGGGCAGTACTTC. The encoded protein is CASSEQGSLGQYF.